One sample yielded the 22 T cell receptor beta chains listed below, sequenced in a study of tumor-infiltrating lymphocytes in primary liver carcinoma. From 500 ng of total RNA, TCR beta-specific cDNA was reverse-transcribed using a constant-region primer. Three rounds of nested multiplex PCR with slightly modified ARM-PCR produced TCR beta libraries. It was with TRBV1-TRBV30 forward primers and a C-beta reverse primer that the first two PCR rounds were run, at approximately 10 cycles each. MiXCR was run by TCRdb on the multiplex PCR reads, yielding one entry per CDR3 protein. The sample lists a few hundred thousand distinct CDR3 sequences, 45% to 70% seen once, with over 15% in the top ten. Extraction also yielded germline DNA, while blood RNA was obtained from unsorted whole blood. Sequenced: peripheral blood. These TCRs come from a woman in her thirties with primary liver carcinoma and hepatitis B virus infection.

CDR3 in amino acids: CASTVFRDSPLHF. In DNA, the CDR3 is TGTGCCAGCACAGTCTTCCGAGATTCACCCCTCCACTTT. This chain joins TRBV28 and TRBJ1-6; D gene uncertain. This CDR3 is 13 amino acids long. Trimming shortened V by 7 bases and J by 8 bases, and 12 bases separated the two germline ends. Germline CDR1 MDHEN, CDR2 SYDVKM. Full variable domain (rest looked up from reference TRBV28 and TRBJ1-6): DVKVTQSSRYLVKRTGEKVFLECVQDMDHENMFWYRQDPGLGLRLIYFSYDVKMKEKGDIPEGYSVSREKKERFSLILESASTNQTSMYLCASTVFRDSPLHFGNGTRLTVT.

This clonotype has a handful of counts. J is TRBJ2-1 and V is TRBV4-1, with 8 nucleotides matching TRBD2. The V gene end was trimmed by 0 bases and the J gene end by 7 bases; junction bases not matched to a gene: 11. This CDR3 comprises 17 residues. Germline CDR1 MGHRA, CDR2 YSYEKL. The chain's CDR3 is CASSQDPGGDFINEQFF. DNA of the CDR3: TGCGCCAGCAGCCAAGATCCGGGAGGGGATTTTATAAATGAGCAGTTCTTC.

As to this clonotype: Possible read error: a much larger clone is one base away. V gene TRBV10-2 combines with J gene TRBJ2-1, with TRBD2 identical over 7 bases. Per the germline V gene, CDR1 is WSHSY and CDR2 is SAAADI. CDR3 size: 15 residues. DNA of the CDR3: TGCGTCAGCAGCGAAAGGACTAGTCTTCACAATGAGCAGTTCTTC. This translates into CVSSERTSLHNEQFF.

The gene calls are TRBV7-8 and TRBJ2-1; D is possibly TRBD2 (6 bases). The ends were cut back, 5 bases at V and 3 bases at J, with 23 bases in the middle. Germline V lookup: CDR1 SGHVS, CDR2 FQNEAQ. This CDR3 region has 18 residues. The CDR3 region is CASSARHLASSSYNEQFF. Here the CDR3 DNA reads TGTGCCAGCAGCGCGAGGCACCTAGCGTCATCAAGCTACAATGAGCAGTTCTTC.

This clonotype appeared a few times. The V call is TRBV24-1, the J call TRBJ2-7; perhaps D is TRBD1 or TRBD2 (5 bases each). The CDR3 covers 14 residues. Germline V gene sequence: CDR1 KGHDR, CDR2 SFDVKD. Trimming left V 9 bases short and J 2 bases short, with 16 bases between. CDR3 coding DNA: TGTGCCACCCCCCGGGGCACCTCGACCTACGAGCAGTACTTC. It translates to CATPRGTSTYEQYF.

A remark on this clonotype: A junction end diverges from the germline sequence, so it may reflect a read error. The rearrangement uses TRBV6-6 and TRBJ1-3; no clear D gene. This CDR3 comprises 12 residues. Germline assignment: CDR1 MNHNY and CDR2 SVGAGI (reference sequence). CDR3 DNA: TGTGCCAGGAGTTACCAGGAAGACACCATATACTTT. Translating gives CARSYQEDTIYF.

This clonotype was seen a few times. This chain connects TRBV12-3 or TRBV12-4 to TRBJ2-5, with 10 nucleotides matching TRBD1. The length of the CDR3 is 13 residues. V shed 6 bases and J 6 bases; nucleotides not matched to a gene: 4. This CDR3 reads CASRLDRGKTQYF. CDR3 in DNA: TGTGCCAGCAGATTGGACAGGGGGAAGACCCAGTACTTC.

This chain connects TRBV6-1 to TRBJ2-7, with 10 bases identical to TRBD1. V dropped 6 bases and J dropped 6; count of bases not matched to a gene: 5. The CDR3 sequence is 13 residues long. The V gene's germline CDR1 is MNHNS and CDR2 SASEGT. DNA of the CDR3: TGTGCCAGCAGCGGGACAGGGGTGTTCGAGCAGTACTTC. Residues: CASSGTGVFEQYF.

A word on this clonotype: One end of the junction is discordant with germline, which a read error may explain. The chain recombines TRBV25-1 with TRBJ2-7; 9 bases are a match to TRBD1. Looked up from germline, CDR1 is MGHDK and CDR2 is SYGVNS. CDR3 size: 15 residues. For the CDR3, the DNA is TGTGCTAGCAGTGCAAAGGGACAGGGAGATCACGAGCAGTACTTC. It encodes CASSAKGQGDHEQYF.

The genes are TRBV11-3 and TRBJ2-2; unclear D gene. The V and J ends lost 5 bases and 2 bases respectively, with 12 bases between them. The CDR3 has 15 residues. Germline lookup yields CDR1 SGHNT and CDR2 YENEEA. As DNA, the CDR3 is TGTGCCAGCAGCATCCTCCGTGGTAACACCGGGGAGCTGTTTTTT. It is translated as CASSILRGNTGELFF.

The chain couples TRBV4-3 to TRBJ2-6; D gene ambiguous. Trimming cost V 2 bases and J 4 bases, with 3 bases left between them. The CDR3 is 13 residues long. Looked up from germline, CDR1 is LGHNA and CDR2 is YSLEER. In DNA, the CDR3 is TGCGCCAGCAGCCAAATGGGGGCCAACGTCCTGACTTTC. This translates into CASSQMGANVLTF.

As concerns this clonotype: Since a much larger clone is just one base distant, this may be a read error. As DNA, the CDR3 is TGTACAGCCAAAGGATTTTCCTACGAGCAGTACTTC. Translating gives CTAKGFSYEQYF. The chain combines TRBV6-2 or TRBV6-3 with TRBJ2-7; no clear D. Looked up from germline, CDR1 is MNHEY and CDR2 is SVGEGT. The CDR3 is 12 amino acids.

The rearrangement uses TRBV5-5 and TRBJ2-7; perhaps TRBD2 as D (7 bases). Germline assignment: CDR1 SGHKS and CDR2 YYEKEE (reference sequence). The V and J ends lost 4 bases and 1 base respectively, with 18 bases between them. The CDR3 is 16 residues long. CDR3 DNA: TGTGCCAGCAGCCGGGGGGCTAGCGGACGATCCTACGAGCAGTACTTC. Its translation: CASSRGASGRSYEQYF.

Comment on this clonotype: A much larger clone lies one base from this, so it may be a read error. The CDR3: CANSYRTGAYEQYF. CDR3 bases: TGTGCCAACAGTTACCGGACAGGGGCCTACGAGCAGTACTTC. The rearrangement joins TRBV6-2 or TRBV6-3 to TRBJ2-7; 9 bases map to TRBD1. This CDR3 comprises 14 residues. The germline CDR1 and CDR2 sequences are MNHEY and SVGEGT.

This clonotype was seen many times. The CDR3 is CASSQALIGGRNEKLFF. As DNA, the CDR3 is TGCGCCAGCAGCCAAGCCTTAATCGGAGGGAGGAATGAAAAACTGTTTTTT. The chain employs TRBV4-1 and TRBJ1-4; D gene ambiguous. CDR1 and CDR2 (germline): MGHRA, YSYEKL. The CDR3 length is 17 residues. With 1 base removed from V and 5 bases from J, the gap between germline ends came to 17 bases.

Details on this clonotype: Without the conserved terminal phenylalanine or tryptophan, this CDR3 likely stems from a read error. V is TRBV5-4 and J is TRBJ2-2; D call uncertain. The V end was cut by 3 bases, the J end by 5 bases, with 11 bases between. The CDR3 runs to 14 residues. Germline V CDR1 and CDR2: SGHNT, YYREEE (reference sequence). CDR3 region: CASSWALSTGELFY. In nucleotides, the CDR3 is TGTGCCAGCAGCTGGGCCTTAAGTACCGGGGAGCTGTTTTAT.

With regard to this clonotype: Given a much more abundant clone one base away, this may be a read error. This chain joins TRBV29-1 and TRBJ1-2; D possibly corresponds to TRBD1 (5 bases). Per the germline V gene, CDR1 is SQVTM and CDR2 is ANQGSEA. The CDR3 runs to 15 residues. Trimming took off 7 bases at V and 2 bases at J, with 20 bases between the two ends. The CDR3 coding sequence is TGCAGCGCGTTAGGCGGGGGACTGTCCAACTATGGCTACACCTTC. Translated, it gives CSALGGGLSNYGYTF.

Concerning this clonotype: The conserved final phenylalanine or tryptophan is absent from the CDR3, which likely points to a read error. CDR3 DNA: TGCGCCAGCAGCTTGACGCAGGGAGGTAATTCACCCCTCCACATT. The encoded protein is CASSLTQGGNSPLHI. The V call is TRBV5-1, the J call TRBJ1-6, with D maybe TRBD1 (5 bases). Germline V gene sequence: CDR1 SGHRS, CDR2 YFSETQ. The CDR3 spans 15 residues. Trimming stripped 1 base from V and 6 bases from J, with 11 bases between.

This clonotype occurred many times. V gene TRBV4-1 combines with J gene TRBJ2-7; TRBD1 matches at 7 bases. Losses at the gene ends were 5 bases for V and 2 bases for J; bases not matched to a gene: 12. Germline loops: CDR1 MGHRA, CDR2 YSYEKL. The CDR3 has 16 amino acids. CDR3 residues: CASSTRQGQRTYEQYF. CDR3 bases: TGCGCCAGCAGCACCCGACAGGGCCAAAGAACCTACGAGCAGTACTTC.

This clonotype was observed many times. J is TRBJ2-7 and V is TRBV12-3 or TRBV12-4; 10 nucleotides line up with TRBD2. The CDR3 spans 15 residues. Trimming took 6 bases from V and 3 from J; bases not matched to a gene: 8. CDR3 amino acids: CASSHPGLADYEQYF. Here the CDR3 DNA reads TGTGCCAGCAGCCACCCCGGACTAGCGGACTACGAGCAGTACTTC.

This clonotype was seen at least ten times. The chain joins TRBV12-3 or TRBV12-4 to TRBJ2-3; D possibly matches TRBD1 or TRBD2 (7 bases each). The CDR3 consists of 15 residues. V dropped 5 bases and J dropped 4 bases, with 16 bases sitting between them. CDR3 protein: CASSLGGQGADTQYF. The CDR3 nucleotides read TGTGCCAGCAGTCTCGGGGGGCAGGGGGCAGATACGCAGTATTTT.

This clonotype has ten or more counts. The V and J genes are TRBV12-5 and TRBJ1-1; D unclear. Germline V gene data show CDR1 as LGHNT and CDR2 as FRNRAP. CDR3 length equals 15 residues. V was pared by 1 base and J by 3 bases, with 12 bases between. CDR3 nucleotide sequence: TGTGCTAGTGGTTTGGACAATACGATCTACACTGAAGCTTTCTTT. Translation: CASGLDNTIYTEAFF.